One and the same sample provided the 27 T cell receptor beta chains below, sequenced in a study of response to subunit inactivated influenza vaccine (dated by TCRdb to 2016 to 2018). The library was generated by RT-PCR. TCRdb records Illumina HiSeq 2500 as the sequencer. The raw public data were reprocessed by TCRdb itself: fastp quality trimming at Q25, MiXCR clonotype calling, in-frame beta chains only. Rows matching on CDR3 protein sequence are summarized as one entry with the most common DNA and genes. This sample has over 800,000 distinct CDR3 sequences in its table, and over 20% of those were observed once. About 9.4% of the sample is in the top ten clones. Sequenced here: PBMCs from blood, sampled 4 to 6 days after vaccination. The receptors here all came from a man in his fifties who received an inactivated influenza vaccine. Donor details come from another sample of the same person, matched by shared clones.

This clonotype was counted many times. The gene calls are TRBV6-1 and TRBJ2-7, with 8 nucleotides matching TRBD2. V was clipped by 5 bases and J by 2 bases; unmatched bases: 8. CDR1 and CDR2 (germline): MNHNS, SASEGT. This CDR3 spans 15 amino acids. The CDR3 sequence: CASSRQREFPYEQYF. The CDR3 DNA sequence: TGTGCCAGCAGTCGACAGCGGGAGTTCCCCTACGAGCAGTACTTC.

This clonotype was counted a few times. The chain combines TRBV10-3 with TRBJ1-1, with D possibly TRBD1 on 5 matching bases. The CDR3 loop spans 14 amino acids. Germline loops: CDR1 ENHRY, CDR2 SYGVKD. V lost 4 bases and J 4 bases, leaving 13 bases between the germline ends. The CDR3, as DNA: TGTGCCATCAGTGTGGGGGGAGCGGTCACTGAAGCTTTCTTT. Its protein is CAISVGGAVTEAFF.

The chain employs TRBV20-1 and TRBJ1-4; 7 bases line up with TRBD1. CDR1 is DFQATT, CDR2 SNEGSKA, per germline (reference sequence). After removal of 2 bases from V and 6 bases from J, the junction contained 6 bases not matched to a gene. CDR3 length: 14 amino acids. The CDR3 DNA reads as TGCAGTGCTAGAAAGGGGGCGCGATATGAAAAACTGTTTTTT. Protein: CSARKGARYEKLFF.

The chain joins TRBV7-9 to TRBJ2-1; 10 bases line up with TRBD1. The CDR3 spans 16 residues. Germline assignment: CDR1 SEHNR and CDR2 FQNEAQ (reference sequence). Trimming cost V 2 bases and J 5 bases; bases outside gene matches: 6. The CDR3 loop reads CASSLYVGQGNNEQFF. The CDR3 DNA reads as TGTGCCAGCAGCTTATATGTGGGACAGGGGAACAATGAGCAGTTCTTC.

V gene TRBV4-3 combines with J gene TRBJ2-7, with D possibly matching TRBD1 (7 bases). Germline CDR1 and CDR2: LGHNA and YSLEER. V lost 0 bases to trimming and J lost 3 bases, with 15 bases between them. The CDR3 sequence is 16 residues long. CDR3: CASSQDLTGRLYEQYF. In nucleotides, the CDR3 is TGCGCCAGCAGCCAAGACTTGACAGGGAGGCTCTACGAGCAGTACTTC.

This chain uses TRBV12-3 or TRBV12-4 with TRBJ1-1; possible D gene TRBD1, 5 bases. The CDR3 consists of 15 residues. The V end was cut by 3 bases, the J end by 6 bases, with 17 bases between. The CDR3 sequence is CASSLRALTDAEAFF. In nucleotides, the CDR3 is TGTGCCAGCAGTTTGAGAGCCCTGACAGATGCTGAAGCTTTCTTT.

The count of this clonotype is one. At one of its ends the junction is not consistent with the germline gene, which may arise from a read error. This chain links TRBV7-7 with TRBJ2-5, with 9 positions matching TRBD1. This CDR3 region has 15 residues. From germline, CDR1 is SSHAT and CDR2 FNYEAQ (reference sequence). The CDR3 bases are TGTGCTAGCAGCTTAATCGGACAGGGGCAAGAGACCCAGTACTTC. Translating it yields CASSLIGQGQETQYF.

This clonotype was seen only a few times. V gene TRBV5-1 combines with J gene TRBJ1-1, with unresolved D. The ends were cut back, 5 bases at V and 1 base at J, with 9 bases in the middle. Germline loops: CDR1 SGHRS, CDR2 YFSETQ. The CDR3 runs 13 residues. The CDR3 spells CASRIEQNTEAFF. The CDR3 DNA reads as TGCGCCAGCAGGATCGAACAGAACACTGAAGCTTTCTTT.

This clonotype was observed at least ten times. The DNA for the CDR3 is TGCGCCAGCAGCTTGGAAGGGTCACCCCTCCACTTT. It encodes CASSLEGSPLHF. This rearrangement joins TRBV5-1 to TRBJ1-6, with unresolved D. The ends were cut back, 0 bases at V and 10 bases at J, with 5 bases in the middle. Germline V gene lookup returns CDR1 SGHRS and CDR2 YFSETQ. This CDR3 contains 12 residues.

The table lists this clonotype with many counts. This chain links TRBV5-1 with TRBJ2-3; TRBD1 is a possible D gene (6 bases). The CDR3 contains 15 residues. The V end lost 3 bases, the J end lost 1 base, and 12 bases lay between the germline ends. The germline CDR1 and CDR2 sequences are SGHRS and YFSETQ. The CDR3 DNA reads TGCGCCAGCAGCTCGCCGGGACACCGCACAGATACGCAGTATTTT. Its protein product is CASSSPGHRTDTQYF.

Note on this clonotype: This could be a read error, since a much larger clone is one nucleotide away. The rearrangement joins TRBV20-1 to TRBJ2-7; tentative D call: TRBD1 (6 bases). The CDR3 consists of 14 residues. With 1 base removed from V and 7 bases from J, the gap between germline ends came to 17 bases. Per the germline V gene, CDR1 is DFQATT and CDR2 is SNEGSKA (reference sequence). CDR3 DNA: TGCAGTGCTAGAGGGCCCAGGGGCAAGGATGAGCAGTACTTC. Translated, it gives CSARGPRGKDEQYF.

The V gene is TRBV6-2 or TRBV6-3, the J gene TRBJ2-7; 9 bases are shared with TRBD2. The CDR3 is 13 residues long. Germline V gene lookup returns CDR1 MNHEY and CDR2 SVGEGT. After removal of 5 bases from V and 2 bases from J, the junction contained 1 base not matched to a gene. As DNA, the CDR3 is TGTGCCAGCAGTCGACTAGCGGCCTACGAGCAGTACTTC. Translating it yields CASSRLAAYEQYF.

This clonotype was seen a handful of times. The gene calls are TRBV4-3 and TRBJ2-7, with 7 bases matching TRBD1. The CDR3 extends over 14 amino acids. The V and J ends lost 1 base and 7 bases, in that order; junction bases with no gene match: 7. The V gene's germline CDR1 is LGHNA and CDR2 YSLEER. The CDR3 sequence: CASSQGETGYEQYF. The DNA for the CDR3 is TGCGCCAGCAGCCAAGGAGAGACAGGGTATGAGCAGTACTTC.

This chain uses TRBV7-2 with TRBJ2-2, with 7 bases matching TRBD2. The CDR3 spans 15 residues. V shed 5 bases and J 6 bases; nucleotides not matched to a gene: 9. Germline CDR1 is SGHTA and CDR2 is FQGNSA. The CDR3 coding sequence is TGTGCCAGCAGCCCGACCTGGGGGGGGGCCGGGGAGCTGTTTTTT. It translates to CASSPTWGGAGELFF.

This chain links TRBV6-1 with TRBJ1-2; D remains unclear. This CDR3 contains 10 residues. CDR1 and CDR2 (germline): MNHNS, SASEGT. Trimming pared 7 bases from V and 7 bases from J, leaving 7 bases between. CDR3 in DNA: TGTGCCAGCAATGATGTTGGCTACACCTTC. Its translation: CASNDVGYTF.

This chain links TRBV7-2 with TRBJ1-1, with 9 positions matching TRBD1. V was pared by 5 bases and J by 4 bases, with 8 bases of the junction left unmatched. The CDR3 totals 15 residues. CDR1 SGHTA and CDR2 FQGNSA come from the germline V gene. CDR3 nucleotides: TGTGCCAGCAGCATAAGGACAGGGGCAGGCACTGAAGCTTTCTTT. This encodes CASSIRTGAGTEAFF.

The CDR3 spells CASSLNGGLETQYF. The CDR3 coding sequence is TGTGCCAGCAGCTTAAACGGGGGCTTAGAGACCCAGTACTTC. V usage is TRBV7-6 and J usage is TRBJ2-5, with D perhaps assigned TRBD1 or TRBD2 (6 bases each). Germline V lookup: CDR1 SGHVS, CDR2 FNYEAQ. V was shortened by 2 bases and J by 4 bases, with 11 bases between the two germline ends. The CDR3 runs 14 residues.

CDR3 coding DNA: TGTGCCAGCAGCTTGGGACTAGCGGGGGGGCTAGGGACCCAGTACTTC. Translating it yields CASSLGLAGGLGTQYF. The V gene is TRBV5-4, the J gene TRBJ2-5; 14 bases match TRBD2. The CDR3 is 16 amino acids. The V gene end was trimmed by 0 bases and the J gene end by 7 bases; junction bases not matched to a gene: 5. Germline CDR1 and CDR2: SGHNT and YYREEE (reference sequence).

Ten or more counts support this clonotype. The chain recombines TRBV7-2 with TRBJ2-7; 9 nucleotides agree with TRBD1. The CDR3 length is 14 residues. V was pared by 3 bases and J by 4 bases, with 4 bases of the junction left unmatched. Germline assignment: CDR1 SGHTA and CDR2 FQGNSA. The CDR3 here is CASSLDRGRYEQYF. DNA for the CDR3: TGTGCCAGCAGCTTGGACAGGGGAAGGTACGAGCAGTACTTC.

In its sample, this clonotype was seen a few times. The rearrangement joins TRBV2 to TRBJ2-2; 7 bases match TRBD1. Looked up from germline, CDR1 is SNHLY and CDR2 is FYNNEI. The CDR3 sequence is 15 residues long. Losses at the gene ends were 7 bases for V and 0 bases for J; bases not matched to a gene: 5. The CDR3 DNA reads as TGTGCCAGCATTATTGACAGGGCGAACACCGGGGAGCTGTTTTTT. Its translation: CASIIDRANTGELFF.

The V gene is TRBV20-1, the J gene TRBJ2-5, with D unresolved. Germline CDR1 is DFQATT and CDR2 is SNEGSKA (reference sequence). CDR3 length equals 13 residues. With 6 bases removed from V and 5 bases from J, the gap between germline ends came to 16 bases. The CDR3 protein is CSARTRLTETQYF. The DNA for the CDR3 is TGCAGTGCCCGGACGAGACTGACTGAGACCCAGTACTTC.

The chain uses TRBV28 and TRBJ2-1; TRBD1 matches at 8 bases. Per the germline V gene, CDR1 is MDHEN and CDR2 is SYDVKM. The CDR3 sequence is 17 residues long. Unmatched junction bases numbered 11, after V lost 4 bases and J lost 3 bases. CDR3 in DNA: TGTGCCAGCAGTTCAGATCTCAGGGGGCAGATCTACAATGAGCAGTTCTTC. Translated: CASSSDLRGQIYNEQFF.

With respect to this clonotype: A read error may account for a junction end that differs from germline. The V gene is TRBV19, the J gene TRBJ2-1, with D possibly matching TRBD1 (6 bases). CDR1 and CDR2 (germline): LNHDA, SQIVND (reference sequence). This CDR3 is 14 amino acids long. The CDR3: CAGSIGDTYNEQFF. In DNA, the CDR3 is TGTGCCGGTAGTATTGGGGACACTTACAATGAGCAGTTCTTC.

This sequence joins TRBV6-5 and TRBJ2-7; 7 bases align to TRBD1. The CDR3 consists of 16 residues. Germline values: CDR1 MNHEY, CDR2 SVGAGI. After removal of 4 bases from V and 3 bases from J, the junction contained 12 bases not matched to a gene. CDR3 in DNA: TGTGCCAGCAGTTCGCTCCGGGACAGCCGACGCTACGAGCAGTACTTC. Translation gives CASSSLRDSRRYEQYF.

Many counts were recorded for this clonotype. The chain carries TRBV4-3 and TRBJ2-7, with 10 bases aligning to TRBD1. V gave up 0 bases and J gave up 4 bases; unmatched junction bases: 6. The V gene's germline CDR1 is LGHNA and CDR2 YSLEER. The CDR3 runs 16 residues. This chain's CDR3 is CASSQEGTGAYYEQYF. The CDR3 DNA reads as TGCGCCAGCAGCCAAGAGGGGACAGGGGCGTATTACGAGCAGTACTTC.

This clonotype was observed a handful of times. The V and J genes are TRBV10-3 and TRBJ1-2; D call uncertain. This CDR3 comprises 14 residues. Germline V CDR1 and CDR2: ENHRY, SYGVKD. V lost 3 bases, J lost 4 bases, and 12 bases lay in between. This chain's CDR3 is CAISDAGRIYGYTF. In nucleotides, the CDR3 is TGTGCCATCAGTGATGCCGGACGGATCTATGGCTACACCTTC.

In this sample, this clonotype turned up a few times. Written as DNA, the CDR3 is TGTGCCAGCAGCTCTCTAGCGGGGGGGCTAGCCAAAAACATTCAGTACTTC. As protein: CASSSLAGGLAKNIQYF. The chain links TRBV7-2 to TRBJ2-4; 12 bases are a match to TRBD2. Trimming at V came to 4 bases and at J to 0 bases, leaving 4 bases not matched to a gene. This CDR3 is 17 amino acids long. The germline V gene encodes CDR1 SGHTA and CDR2 FQGNSA.